The present T cell receptor (beta chain) was sequenced within a study of T-cell reconstitution after alpha-beta-depleted transplantation in children. The table lists this clonotype with many counts. TCRbeta library preparation incorporated unique molecular identifiers. TCRdb reprocessed the PCR reads with MiXCR, giving one entry per CDR3 protein. The sample records 75,000 to 100,000 distinct CDR3 sequences, approximately 8.4% being singletons. The trim removed 3 bases at V and 2 bases at J, leaving 6 bases unmatched. The CDR3 sequence is 14 residues long. CDR1 and CDR2 (germline): DFQATT, SNEGSKA (reference sequence).

This chain links TRBV20-1 with TRBJ1-2; TRBD1 matches at 7 bases. The starting material was PBMCs from the stem cell graft donor, obtained from the stem cell graft. The sequence came from a human donor who donated a stem cell graft to a child with congenital amegakaryocytic thrombocytopenia. This CDR3 reads CSASEGAENYGYTF. In nucleotides, the CDR3 is TGCAGTGCTAGCGAGGGGGCTGAAAACTATGGCTACACCTTC.